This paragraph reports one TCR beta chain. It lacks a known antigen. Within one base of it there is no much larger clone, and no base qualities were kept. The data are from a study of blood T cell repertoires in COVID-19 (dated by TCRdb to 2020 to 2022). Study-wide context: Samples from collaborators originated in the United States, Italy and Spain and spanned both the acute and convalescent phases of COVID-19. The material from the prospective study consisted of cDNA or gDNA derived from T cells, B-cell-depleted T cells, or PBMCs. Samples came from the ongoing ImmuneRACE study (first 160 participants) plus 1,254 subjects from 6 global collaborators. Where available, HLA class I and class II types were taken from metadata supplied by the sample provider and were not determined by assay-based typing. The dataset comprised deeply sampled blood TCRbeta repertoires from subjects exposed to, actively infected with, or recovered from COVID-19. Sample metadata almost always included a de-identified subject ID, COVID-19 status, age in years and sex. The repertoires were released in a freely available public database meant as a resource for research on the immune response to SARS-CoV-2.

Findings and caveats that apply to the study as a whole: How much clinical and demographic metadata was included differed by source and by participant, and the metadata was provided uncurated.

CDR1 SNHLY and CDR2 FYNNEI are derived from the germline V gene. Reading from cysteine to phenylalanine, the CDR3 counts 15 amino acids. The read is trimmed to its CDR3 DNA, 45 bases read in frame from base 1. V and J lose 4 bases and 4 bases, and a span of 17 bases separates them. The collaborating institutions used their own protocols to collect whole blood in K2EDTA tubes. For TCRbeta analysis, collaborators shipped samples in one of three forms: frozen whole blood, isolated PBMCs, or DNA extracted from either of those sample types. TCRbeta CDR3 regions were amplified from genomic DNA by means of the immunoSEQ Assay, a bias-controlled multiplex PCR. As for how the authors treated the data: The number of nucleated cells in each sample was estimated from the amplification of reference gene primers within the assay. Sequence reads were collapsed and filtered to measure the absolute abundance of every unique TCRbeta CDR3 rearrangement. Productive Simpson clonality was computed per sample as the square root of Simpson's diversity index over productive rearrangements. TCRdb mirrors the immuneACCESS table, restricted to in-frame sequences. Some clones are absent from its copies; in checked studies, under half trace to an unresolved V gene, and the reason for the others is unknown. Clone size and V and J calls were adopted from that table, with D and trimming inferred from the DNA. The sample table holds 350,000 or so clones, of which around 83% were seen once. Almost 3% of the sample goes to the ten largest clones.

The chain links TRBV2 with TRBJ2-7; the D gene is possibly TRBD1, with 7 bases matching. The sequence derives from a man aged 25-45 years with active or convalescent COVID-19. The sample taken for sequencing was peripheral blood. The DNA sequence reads TGTGCCAGCAGTGGAGCAGGCAGGGGGGAATACGAGCAGTACTTC. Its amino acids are CASSGAGRGEYEQYF. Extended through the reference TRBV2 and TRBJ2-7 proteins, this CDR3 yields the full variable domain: EPEVTQTPSHQVTQMGQEVILRCVPISNHLYFYWYRQILGQKVEFLVSFYNNEISEKSEIFDDQFSVERPDGSNFTLKIRSTKLEDSAMYFCASSGAGRGEYEQYFGPGTRLTVT.